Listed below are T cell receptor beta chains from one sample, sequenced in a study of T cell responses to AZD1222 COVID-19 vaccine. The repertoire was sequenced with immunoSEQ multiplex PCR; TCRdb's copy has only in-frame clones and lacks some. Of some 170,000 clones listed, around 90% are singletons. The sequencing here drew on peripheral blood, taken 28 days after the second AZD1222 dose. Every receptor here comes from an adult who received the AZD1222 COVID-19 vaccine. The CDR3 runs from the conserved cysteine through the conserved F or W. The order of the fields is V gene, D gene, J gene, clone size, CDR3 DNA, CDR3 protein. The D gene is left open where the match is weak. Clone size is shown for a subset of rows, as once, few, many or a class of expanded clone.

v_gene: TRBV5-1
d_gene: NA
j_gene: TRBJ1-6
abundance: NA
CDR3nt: TGCGCCAGCAGCTTGGGGCGGGATAATTCACCCCTCCACTTT
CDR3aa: CASSLGRDNSPLHF

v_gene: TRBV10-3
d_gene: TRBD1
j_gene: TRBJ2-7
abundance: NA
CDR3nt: TGTGCCATCAGTGCGGGCCGGGACAGGGGGTACGAGCAGTACTTC
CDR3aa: CAISAGRDRGYEQYF

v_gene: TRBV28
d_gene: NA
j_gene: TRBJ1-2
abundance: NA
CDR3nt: TGTGCCAGCAGTTTTGGGGGCTATGGCTACACCTTC
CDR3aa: CASSFGGYGYTF

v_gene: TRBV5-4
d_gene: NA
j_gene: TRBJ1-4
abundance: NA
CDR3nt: TGTGCCAGCAGCTCCGGGACGAAGAGTGAAAAACTGTTTTTT
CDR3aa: CASSSGTKSEKLFF

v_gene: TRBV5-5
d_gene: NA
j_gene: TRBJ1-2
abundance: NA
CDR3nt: TGTGCCAGCAGCTTGGGGCAGGGAAGAACCTATGGCTACACCTTC
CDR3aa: CASSLGQGRTYGYTF

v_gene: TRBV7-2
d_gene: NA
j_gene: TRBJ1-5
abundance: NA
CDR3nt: TGTGCCAGCAGTTCCGACAGGAGGCAGCCCCAGCATTTT
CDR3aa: CASSSDRRQPQHF

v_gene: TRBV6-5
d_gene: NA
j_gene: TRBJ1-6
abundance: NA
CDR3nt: TGTGCCAGCACAGGCATAAACCTTCTCCACTTT
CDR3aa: CASTGINLLHF

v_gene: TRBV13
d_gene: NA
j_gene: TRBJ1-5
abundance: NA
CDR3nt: TGTGCCAGCAGCTTAGGCCTGGGTAGCAATCAGCCCCAGCATTTT
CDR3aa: CASSLGLGSNQPQHF

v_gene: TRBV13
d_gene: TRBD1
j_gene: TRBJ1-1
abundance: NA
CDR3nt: TGTGCCAGCAGCTCCGCCGGGACAGGGACTGAAGCTTTCTTT
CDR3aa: CASSSAGTGTEAFF

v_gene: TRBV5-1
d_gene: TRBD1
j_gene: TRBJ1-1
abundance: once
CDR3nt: TGCGCCAGCAGCTTGGGTCCACAGGGGGCGCCTCTGAACACTGAAGCTTTCTTT
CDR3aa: CASSLGPQGAPLNTEAFF

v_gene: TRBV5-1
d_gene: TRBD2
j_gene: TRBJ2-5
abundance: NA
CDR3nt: TGCGCCAGCAGCTTAAGTCGGGGGGGCGGAGAGACCCAGTACTTC
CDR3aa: CASSLSRGGGETQYF

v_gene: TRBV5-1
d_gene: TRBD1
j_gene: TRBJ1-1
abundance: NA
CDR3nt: TGCGCCAGCGCCTTACTAGGGGACAGCCTGAACACTGAAGCTTTCTTT
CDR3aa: CASALLGDSLNTEAFF

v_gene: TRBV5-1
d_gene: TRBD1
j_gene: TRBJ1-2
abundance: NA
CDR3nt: TGCGCCAGCAGCCTGTCCGGGGACAGGGGAATGGGGGGCTACACCTTC
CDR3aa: CASSLSGDRGMGGYTF

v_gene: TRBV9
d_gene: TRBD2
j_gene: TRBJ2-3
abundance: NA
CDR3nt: TGTGCCAGCAGCGCCGGAGTAGCGGGAGCTAGCACAGATACGCAGTATTTT
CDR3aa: CASSAGVAGASTDTQYF

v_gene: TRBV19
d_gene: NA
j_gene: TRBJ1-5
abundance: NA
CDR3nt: TGTGCCAGTTCCCGAGTCAGTCTGGCCAATCAGCCCCAGCATTTT
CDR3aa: CASSRVSLANQPQHF

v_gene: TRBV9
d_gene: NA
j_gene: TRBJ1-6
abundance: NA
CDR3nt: TGTGCCAGCAGTTCCGACTACAGGGAGTCACCCCTCCACTTT
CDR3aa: CASSSDYRESPLHF